This T cell receptor beta chain originates from a study of blood T cell repertoires in COVID-19. About the research overall: Italy, Spain and the United States were the sources of the convalescent and acute COVID-19 samples.

This CDR3 has 15 amino acids. Germline CDR1 reads MDHEN; CDR2 reads SYDVKM. V was cut by 3 bases and J by 0 bases, with 9 bases left in between. Regarding this clone: The same CDR3 arises from other DNA sequences in this sample as well.

Per the original methods: Researchers report that nucleated cell counts were estimated from reference gene primer amplification. The assay was immunoSEQ multiplex PCR, and TCRdb's table has in-frame clones only and misses some. V and J calls and clone size are those listed in that table; D and trimming were worked out from the DNA. The sample yields hundreds of thousands of clones, roughly 90% seen once. This sequence was found in a woman in her seventies with COVID-19, enrolled during active disease. The chain joins TRBV28 to TRBJ1-5; D is uncertain. Sequencing was done on a sample of peripheral blood. CDR3 sequence: CASSFGSNSNQPQHF. The CDR3 coding sequence is TGTGCCAGCAGTTTCGGTAGTAATAGCAATCAGCCCCAGCATTTT.